Listed below are T cell receptor beta chains from one sample, sequenced in a study of T cell responses to AZD1222 COVID-19 vaccine. Measured with immunoSEQ multiplex PCR; TCRdb has only the in-frame clones, and not every one. This sample has approximately 150,000 clones, with approximately 90% found just once. The input for sequencing was peripheral blood, taken 28 days after the second AZD1222 dose. The receptors were sampled from an adult who received the AZD1222 COVID-19 vaccine. The CDR3 runs from the conserved cysteine through the conserved F or W. Each record gives: D gene, CDR3 length, V gene, clone size, J gene, CDR3 DNA, CDR3 protein. The D gene is left open where the match is weak. Clone size appears in some rows only: once, few, many, or a class for an expanded clone.

d_call: TRBD1; cdr3_length: 15; v_call: TRBV9; clone_size: once; j_call: TRBJ1-2; cdr3_nt: TGTGCCAGCAGCGGCCTGACAGGGATGATCTATGGCTACACCTTC; cdr3_aa: CASSGLTGMIYGYTF
d_call: .; cdr3_length: 12; v_call: TRBV11-3; clone_size: .; j_call: TRBJ2-4; cdr3_nt: TGTGCCAGCAGCGATCTGCTAGACATTCAGTACTTC; cdr3_aa: CASSDLLDIQYF
d_call: .; cdr3_length: 13; v_call: TRBV7-3; clone_size: .; j_call: TRBJ1-2; cdr3_nt: TGTGCCAGCAGCTTGTCTGGCCTGGATGGCTACACCTTC; cdr3_aa: CASSLSGLDGYTF
d_call: .; cdr3_length: 20; v_call: TRBV19; clone_size: .; j_call: TRBJ1-6; cdr3_nt: TGTGCCAGTAGTATGGGAGTAGGGACGGCTAACTCTCGTCCGAGTTCACCCCTCCACTTT; cdr3_aa: CASSMGVGTANSRPSSPLHF
d_call: TRBD1; cdr3_length: 15; v_call: TRBV30; clone_size: .; j_call: TRBJ1-1; cdr3_nt: TGTGCCTCCAGGGTTACGACAGGGCTTGGAACTGAAGCTTTCTTT; cdr3_aa: CASRVTTGLGTEAFF
d_call: .; cdr3_length: 14; v_call: TRBV4-2; clone_size: .; j_call: TRBJ2-5; cdr3_nt: TGTGCCAGCAGCCAAGGGTTTGGAGGGGAGACCCAGTACTTC; cdr3_aa: CASSQGFGGETQYF
d_call: TRBD1; cdr3_length: 15; v_call: TRBV6-1; clone_size: .; j_call: TRBJ2-5; cdr3_nt: TGTGCCAGCAGTGAATCCCAGGGGGACCAAGAGACCCAGTACTTC; cdr3_aa: CASSESQGDQETQYF
d_call: TRBD1; cdr3_length: 16; v_call: TRBV6-1; clone_size: .; j_call: TRBJ1-5; cdr3_nt: TGTGCCAGCAGTGAGATTGGGACAGGGGGAAATCAGCCCCAGCATTTT; cdr3_aa: CASSEIGTGGNQPQHF
d_call: .; cdr3_length: 13; v_call: TRBV6-5; clone_size: .; j_call: TRBJ1-2; cdr3_nt: TGTGCCACAAAAAAGGGGGACATTTATGGCTACACCTTC; cdr3_aa: CATKKGDIYGYTF
d_call: .; cdr3_length: 10; v_call: TRBV7-3; clone_size: .; j_call: TRBJ1-5; cdr3_nt: TGTGCCAGCAGGAATCAGCCCCAGCATTTT; cdr3_aa: CASRNQPQHF
d_call: TRBD2; cdr3_length: 15; v_call: TRBV4-2; clone_size: .; j_call: TRBJ2-1; cdr3_nt: TGTGCCAGCAGCCAAGGCGGGGGGGCCCATAATGAGCAGTTCTTC; cdr3_aa: CASSQGGGAHNEQFF
d_call: TRBD2; cdr3_length: 13; v_call: TRBV27; clone_size: .; j_call: TRBJ2-7; cdr3_nt: TGTGCCAGCAGAGCGGGAGGGGAGGGCGAGCAGTACTTC; cdr3_aa: CASRAGGEGEQYF
d_call: .; cdr3_length: 14; v_call: TRBV12-5; clone_size: .; j_call: TRBJ1-6; cdr3_nt: TGTGCTAGTGGCCCACAGGGTTCTAATTCACCCCTCCACTTT; cdr3_aa: CASGPQGSNSPLHF
d_call: .; cdr3_length: 14; v_call: TRBV9; clone_size: .; j_call: TRBJ1-2; cdr3_nt: TGTGCCAGCAGCGTAGCTTCTCTGAGCTATGGCTACACCTTC; cdr3_aa: CASSVASLSYGYTF
d_call: .; cdr3_length: 14; v_call: TRBV27; clone_size: .; j_call: TRBJ2-5; cdr3_nt: TGTGCCAGCAGTTTACTGGGGACCATAGAGACCCAGTACTTC; cdr3_aa: CASSLLGTIETQYF
d_call: TRBD1; cdr3_length: 15; v_call: TRBV7-2; clone_size: .; j_call: TRBJ2-7; cdr3_nt: TGTGCCAGCAGCTATTCCGGGACAGCAAACTACGAGCAGTACTTC; cdr3_aa: CASSYSGTANYEQYF
d_call: TRBD2; cdr3_length: 16; v_call: TRBV7-9; clone_size: .; j_call: TRBJ2-5; cdr3_nt: TGTGCCAGCAGCGCCACTAGCGGGGGAGGGGTTGAGACCCAGTACTTC; cdr3_aa: CASSATSGGGVETQYF
d_call: .; cdr3_length: 13; v_call: TRBV5-1; clone_size: once; j_call: TRBJ1-1; cdr3_nt: TGCGCCAGCAGCTGGTACGGGGAATCTGAAGCTTTCTTT; cdr3_aa: CASSWYGESEAFF
d_call: .; cdr3_length: 14; v_call: TRBV27; clone_size: .; j_call: TRBJ1-6; cdr3_nt: TGTGCCAGCAGTCTGACAGGCTATAATTCACCCCTCCACTTT; cdr3_aa: CASSLTGYNSPLHF
d_call: TRBD1; cdr3_length: 15; v_call: TRBV27; clone_size: .; j_call: TRBJ1-2; cdr3_nt: TGTGCCAGCAGTCTTTCGACAGGGGGCGGGGCGGGCTACACCTTC; cdr3_aa: CASSLSTGGGAGYTF
d_call: .; cdr3_length: 16; v_call: TRBV6-6; clone_size: .; j_call: TRBJ1-4; cdr3_nt: TGTGCCAGCAGTACCGGCCGACAGGTTCCAAATGAAAAACTGTTTTTT; cdr3_aa: CASSTGRQVPNEKLFF
d_call: .; cdr3_length: 14; v_call: TRBV7-9; clone_size: .; j_call: TRBJ1-2; cdr3_nt: TGTGCCAGCAGCTTAGAGGGACAACCTTTTGGCTACGCCTTC; cdr3_aa: CASSLEGQPFGYAF
d_call: .; cdr3_length: 15; v_call: TRBV18; clone_size: .; j_call: TRBJ1-5; cdr3_nt: TGTGCCAGCTCACCGGAAACAGGTTTCAATCAGCCCCAGCATTTT; cdr3_aa: CASSPETGFNQPQHF
d_call: TRBD2; cdr3_length: 18; v_call: TRBV12-5; clone_size: .; j_call: TRBJ2-3; cdr3_nt: TGTGCTAGTGGTTTGGTCGAAGGACTAGCTGGTAGCACAGATACGCAGTATTTT; cdr3_aa: CASGLVEGLAGSTDTQYF
d_call: .; cdr3_length: 20; v_call: TRBV7-8; clone_size: .; j_call: TRBJ1-3; cdr3_nt: TGTGCCAGCAGCCCCACCTCCGGGATTCGCCCTATCTCCTCTGGAAACACCATATATTTT; cdr3_aa: CASSPTSGIRPISSGNTIYF
d_call: .; cdr3_length: 13; v_call: TRBV7-3; clone_size: .; j_call: TRBJ2-1; cdr3_nt: TGTGCCAGCAGCTTAACTCGGGGGAATGAGCAGTTCTTC; cdr3_aa: CASSLTRGNEQFF
d_call: .; cdr3_length: 15; v_call: TRBV5-1; clone_size: .; j_call: TRBJ2-1; cdr3_nt: TGCGCCAGCAGCACTACAGTGGGCTCCTACAATGAGCAGTTCTTC; cdr3_aa: CASSTTVGSYNEQFF
d_call: TRBD1; cdr3_length: 13; v_call: TRBV29-1; clone_size: .; j_call: TRBJ2-2; cdr3_nt: TGCAGCGTTGCCAGGGGGCTAACCGGGGAGCTGTTTTTT; cdr3_aa: CSVARGLTGELFF
d_call: .; cdr3_length: 15; v_call: TRBV7-2; clone_size: .; j_call: TRBJ2-1; cdr3_nt: TGTGCCAGCAGCCCCGGAGTACTAGCCGCCCAGGAGCAGTTCTTC; cdr3_aa: CASSPGVLAAQEQFF
d_call: .; cdr3_length: 16; v_call: TRBV6-2/TRBV6-3; clone_size: .; j_call: TRBJ1-2; cdr3_nt: TGTGCCAGCAGTTACTCGGGCCTACCCGGGAGCTATGGCTACACCTTC; cdr3_aa: CASSYSGLPGSYGYTF
d_call: TRBD2; cdr3_length: 14; v_call: TRBV4-2; clone_size: .; j_call: TRBJ2-3; cdr3_nt: TGTGCCAGCAGCCAAGCCTCGGGACTACAAGAGCAGTATTTT; cdr3_aa: CASSQASGLQEQYF
d_call: TRBD2; cdr3_length: 17; v_call: TRBV2; clone_size: .; j_call: TRBJ2-1; cdr3_nt: TGTGCCAGCAGTGAAGCCCTCCTAGCGGGGGCTTGGAATGAGCAGTTCTTC; cdr3_aa: CASSEALLAGAWNEQFF
d_call: TRBD2; cdr3_length: 19; v_call: TRBV10-3; clone_size: .; j_call: TRBJ2-5; cdr3_nt: TGTGCCATCAGTGAGTCTCGTACTAGCGGGGGCCGGTCCCAAGAGACCCAGTACTTC; cdr3_aa: CAISESRTSGGRSQETQYF
d_call: TRBD1; cdr3_length: 15; v_call: TRBV5-6; clone_size: .; j_call: TRBJ1-2; cdr3_nt: TGTGCCAGCAGCTTGGTGTCGGACAGGGACTATGGCTACACCTTC; cdr3_aa: CASSLVSDRDYGYTF
d_call: .; cdr3_length: 17; v_call: TRBV10-3; clone_size: few; j_call: TRBJ2-7; cdr3_nt: TGTGCCATCTCTAAGTCCCAGAGGGGTCAGGGTACCTACGAGCAGTACTTC; cdr3_aa: CAISKSQRGQGTYEQYF
d_call: .; cdr3_length: 16; v_call: TRBV9; clone_size: .; j_call: TRBJ2-6; cdr3_nt: TGTGCCAGCAGCGTAGGAGGGGAGTTGGGGGCCAACGTCCTGACTTTC; cdr3_aa: CASSVGGELGANVLTF
d_call: TRBD1; cdr3_length: 18; v_call: TRBV9; clone_size: .; j_call: TRBJ2-1; cdr3_nt: TGTGCCAGCAGCGCGCGCCGATCCCCAGGGGGCGCTTCGATCGAGCAGTTCTTC; cdr3_aa: CASSARRSPGGASIEQFF
d_call: .; cdr3_length: 15; v_call: TRBV5-1; clone_size: .; j_call: TRBJ2-2; cdr3_nt: TGCGCCAGCAGCCTGGTCTCCGGGGGATTCGGGGAGCTGTTTTTT; cdr3_aa: CASSLVSGGFGELFF
d_call: TRBD1; cdr3_length: 15; v_call: TRBV28; clone_size: .; j_call: TRBJ2-7; cdr3_nt: TGTGCCAGCACTCCGCCGGACAGGGGCACCTACGAGCAGTACTTC; cdr3_aa: CASTPPDRGTYEQYF
d_call: TRBD1; cdr3_length: 15; v_call: TRBV6-5; clone_size: .; j_call: TRBJ1-5; cdr3_nt: TGTGCCAGCAGCCTCCCGACAGGGGGGAATCAGCCCCAGCATTTT; cdr3_aa: CASSLPTGGNQPQHF
d_call: .; cdr3_length: 15; v_call: TRBV5-1; clone_size: .; j_call: TRBJ2-7; cdr3_nt: TGCGCCAGCAGCTTGGGCAGGGGGGTTCCCTACGAGCAGTACTTC; cdr3_aa: CASSLGRGVPYEQYF
d_call: .; cdr3_length: 14; v_call: TRBV19; clone_size: .; j_call: TRBJ1-4; cdr3_nt: TGTGCCAGTAGTATACACGGGAATAATGAAAAACTGTTTTTT; cdr3_aa: CASSIHGNNEKLFF
d_call: .; cdr3_length: 16; v_call: TRBV7-2; clone_size: .; j_call: TRBJ1-5; cdr3_nt: TGTGCCAGCAGCCCCTCAGTTCAGGGCGTCAATCAGCCCCAGCATTTT; cdr3_aa: CASSPSVQGVNQPQHF
d_call: TRBD2; cdr3_length: 14; v_call: TRBV6-1; clone_size: .; j_call: TRBJ2-3; cdr3_nt: TGTGCCAGCAGAGAAGCGGGGGACGCAGATACGCAGTATTTT; cdr3_aa: CASREAGDADTQYF
d_call: TRBD2; cdr3_length: 17; v_call: TRBV9; clone_size: .; j_call: TRBJ2-7; cdr3_nt: TGTGCCAGCAGCGGGGGGCCACTGCGGGAGGCCTCCTACGAGCAGTACTTC; cdr3_aa: CASSGGPLREASYEQYF
d_call: TRBD1; cdr3_length: 14; v_call: TRBV7-2; clone_size: .; j_call: TRBJ2-1; cdr3_nt: TGTGCCAGCAGCATCTTCTCCGACAGGGATGAGCAGTTCTTC; cdr3_aa: CASSIFSDRDEQFF
d_call: .; cdr3_length: 14; v_call: TRBV11-3; clone_size: .; j_call: TRBJ2-1; cdr3_nt: TGTGCCAGCAGCCCAGGGGGGGCTAACAATGAGCAGTTCTTC; cdr3_aa: CASSPGGANNEQFF
d_call: .; cdr3_length: 13; v_call: TRBV12-3/TRBV12-4; clone_size: .; j_call: TRBJ1-2; cdr3_nt: TGTGCCAGCAGTCCTGCCAGGGCCTATGGCTACACCTTC; cdr3_aa: CASSPARAYGYTF
d_call: .; cdr3_length: 16; v_call: TRBV21-1; clone_size: .; j_call: TRBJ2-7; cdr3_nt: TGTGCCAGCAGCAAATCCCTCCGGGACAGGGCCGACGAGCAGTACTTC; cdr3_aa: CASSKSLRDRADEQYF
d_call: TRBD1; cdr3_length: 13; v_call: TRBV3-1/TRBV3-2; clone_size: .; j_call: TRBJ1-2; cdr3_nt: TGTGCCAGCAGCCAAGGGGGACAGAGGGGCTACACCTTC; cdr3_aa: CASSQGGQRGYTF
d_call: TRBD2; cdr3_length: 15; v_call: TRBV2; clone_size: .; j_call: TRBJ2-3; cdr3_nt: TGTGCCAGCAGGAACCAGCGGGGCCGCACAGATACGCAGTATTTT; cdr3_aa: CASRNQRGRTDTQYF
d_call: .; cdr3_length: 15; v_call: TRBV11-3; clone_size: .; j_call: TRBJ1-6; cdr3_nt: TGTGCCAGCAGCCTAGGGGGTTCCTTAGGAGTATCCCTCCACTTT; cdr3_aa: CASSLGGSLGVSLHF
d_call: .; cdr3_length: 13; v_call: TRBV19; clone_size: .; j_call: TRBJ1-5; cdr3_nt: TGTGCCAGTAGTAGTCCGGGGTTTCAGCCCCAGCATTTT; cdr3_aa: CASSSPGFQPQHF